Listed below are T cell receptor beta chains from one sample, sequenced in a study of OX40 agonist ivuxolimab in advanced cancers. The table came from immunoSEQ multiplex PCR; TCRdb's copy has only in-frame clones and leaves some out. The table shows about 20,000 clones, with roughly 88% occurring only once. The specimen comprised CD4+ or CD8+ T cells sorted from blood, sampled in a trial of the OX40 agonist ivuxolimab. The receptor set was obtained from an adult with an advanced solid tumor such as melanoma, head and neck, liver or kidney cancer. The conserved cysteine and the conserved F or W are not part of the CDR3 here. Fields, in order: J gene, V gene, CDR3 protein.

TRBJ1-4 | TRBV30 | AWSVLGRLF
TRBJ1-1 | TRBV7-7 | ASSRTRGTEAF
TRBJ1-1 | TRBV2 | ASSEGQVLGTEAF
TRBJ2-7 | TRBV5-6 | ASSREDLPYEQY
TRBJ1-2 | TRBV11-2 | ASSLGAGERVYGYT
TRBJ2-7 | TRBV10-3 | AISDGTEQY
TRBJ2-7 | TRBV5-1 | ASSLGAEYEQY
TRBJ1-1 | TRBV6-6 | ASSYIGNTEAF
TRBJ1-2 | TRBV4-1 | ASSLRGGGYT
TRBJ2-2 | TRBV4-1 | ASGARPGELF
TRBJ1-5 | TRBV7-9 | ASSQEGQPQH
TRBJ1-1 | TRBV6-1 | AGLGGRNTEAF
TRBJ2-1 | TRBV4-1 | ASSQVGIRDEQF
TRBJ1-6 | TRBV27 | ASSFTGGRSPLH
TRBJ2-7 | TRBV30 | AWSQSGTYEQY
TRBJ2-3 | TRBV15 | ATSESLRTDTQY
TRBJ2-2 | TRBV5-1 | ASSLMVGADTGELF
TRBJ2-2 | TRBV5-1 | ASSPPGQNTGELF
TRBJ1-3 | TRBV9 | ASSASQGTGNTIY
TRBJ2-1 | TRBV30 | VSGVPGHSGEQF
TRBJ2-7 | TRBV5-1 | ASSLDGTYEQY
TRBJ1-5 | TRBV4-1 | ASSQREGGNQPQH
TRBJ2-1 | TRBV4-1 | ASSPERARLAGVSSYNEQF
TRBJ2-7 | TRBV5-5 | ASSPSTSEDEQY
TRBJ1-1 | TRBV4-1 | ASSQVRSGAEAF
TRBJ2-1 | TRBV30 | AWSVYGNEQF
TRBJ1-2 | TRBV6-6 | ASSHYGYT
TRBJ2-1 | TRBV28 | ATRDGSYNEQF
TRBJ2-3 | TRBV30 | AWKNGLYADTQY
TRBJ2-5 | TRBV7-2 | ASRSSRYGQGETQY
TRBJ2-1 | TRBV4-1 | ASSQAPPTEYEQF
TRBJ2-7 | TRBV7-9 | ASRHGLGYEQY
TRBJ1-2 | TRBV6-6 | ASTANYGYT
TRBJ1-6 | TRBV13 | ASSGGQGSHSPLH
TRBJ2-2 | TRBV27 | ASSHRVGELF
TRBJ1-2 | TRBV5-6 | ASNVELSFNYGYT
TRBJ2-7 | TRBV6-6 | ASSYSHEQY
TRBJ1-5 | TRBV27 | ASSLSQRGNQPQH
TRBJ1-1 | TRBV10-1 | ASSGKAGADTEAF
TRBJ2-7 | TRBV7-9 | ASSPFLGTGASYEQY
TRBJ2-3 | TRBV11-2 | ASSLGVVWDTQY
TRBJ2-7 | TRBV13 | ASSPLGGILSYEQY
TRBJ2-7 | TRBV6-1 | ASMPRGGRSYEQY
TRBJ2-7 | TRBV5-6 | ASSSGRGRGLYEQY
TRBJ1-2 | TRBV5-1 | ASSPTGWDGYT
TRBJ1-1 | TRBV6-1 | ASSETGNTEAF